The 15 T cell receptor beta chains presented below share a single source sample, sequenced in a study of radiotherapy plus CTLA-4 blockade in lung cancer. The method was immunoSEQ multiplex PCR; TCRdb's version includes in-frame clones alone and lacks a portion of them. Of around 100,000 clones in the sample, about four fifths were seen once. The source material was peripheral blood, sampled from a patient treated with radiotherapy plus ipilimumab. The source of these receptors is a human donor with non-small cell lung cancer who had a partial response to radiotherapy plus ipilimumab. Some clones in this sample may be carry-over from other donors' samples.

The V gene is TRBV5-5, the J gene TRBJ1-5, with D unresolved. The V end was cut by 3 bases, the J end by 0 bases, with 13 bases between. The germline V gene has CDR1 SGHKS and CDR2 YYEKEE (reference sequence). The CDR3 extends over 16 amino acids. The CDR3 is CASSSRPGSSNQPQHF. CDR3 coding DNA: TGTGCCAGCAGCTCACGCCCGGGGTCTAGCAATCAGCCCCAGCATTTT. The complete variable domain, with remaining parts taken from reference TRBV5-5 and TRBJ1-5, reads DAGVTQSPTHLIKTRGQQVTLRCSPISGHKSVSWYQQVLGQGPQFIFQYYEKEERGRGNFPDRFSARQFPNYSSELNVNALLLGDSALYLCASSSRPGSSNQPQHFGDGTRLSIL.

This clone was found once. The chain is built from TRBV7-3 and TRBJ2-5; D is unclear. This CDR3 contains 15 residues. V dropped 2 bases and J dropped 4 bases, with 14 bases sitting between them. Germline V gene sequence: CDR1 SGHTA, CDR2 FQGTGA. The CDR3, as DNA: TGTGCCAGCAGCTTAGGGCTGGTAGTTAGAGAGACCCAGTACTTC. It encodes CASSLGLVVRETQYF.

The rearrangement links TRBV11-2 to TRBJ2-3; a possible D gene is TRBD1 (5 bases). CDR3 length: 14 amino acids. Germline assignment: CDR1 SGHAT and CDR2 FQNNGV. The V gene lost 5 bases and the J gene lost 4 bases, with 13 bases spanning the gap. The CDR3 protein is CASSELLGADTQYF. CDR3 coding DNA: TGTGCCAGCAGCGAACTCCTAGGGGCAGATACGCAGTATTTT.

The CDR3 sequence: CASSAGQGLETQYF. The CDR3 region has the DNA TGTGCCAGCAGCGCAGGACAGGGGCTCGAGACCCAGTACTTC. This rearrangement joins TRBV7-9 to TRBJ2-5; 9 nucleotides match TRBD1. V lost 5 bases to trimming and J lost 5 bases; unmatched junction nucleotides: 6. Germline assignment: CDR1 SEHNR and CDR2 FQNEAQ (reference sequence). The CDR3 totals 14 residues.

The gene calls are TRBV11-3 and TRBJ2-1; possibly TRBD2 for D (5 bases). V was pared by 4 bases and J by 8 bases, with 9 bases between. Germline V gene lookup returns CDR1 SGHNT and CDR2 YENEEA. This CDR3 contains 12 residues. CDR3 in amino acids: CASSSGADEQFF. CDR3 coding DNA: TGTGCCAGCAGCTCCGGAGCGGATGAGCAGTTCTTC. Combining the CDR3 with reference TRBV11-3 and TRBJ2-1 gives the whole variable domain EAGVVQSPRYKIIEKKQPVAFWCNPISGHNTLYWYLQNLGQGPELLIRYENEEAVDDSQLPKDRFSAERLKGVDSTLKIQPAELGDSAVYLCASSSGADEQFFGPGTRLTVL.

The rearrangement joins TRBV19 to TRBJ1-1, with D perhaps matching TRBD1 (6 bases). Per germline, CDR1 LNHDA and CDR2 SQIVND (reference sequence). The CDR3 runs 13 residues. The V gene lost 6 bases and the J gene lost 7 bases, with 15 bases spanning the gap. CDR3 DNA: TGTGCCAGTAGCCGGAACAGGGCAAGTGAAGCTTTCTTT. As protein: CASSRNRASEAFF.

Only a few counts were recorded for this clone. The chain carries TRBV2 and TRBJ1-5, with D possibly matching TRBD1 (5 bases). V was clipped by 7 bases and J by 5 bases, with 12 bases between them. This CDR3 contains 13 residues. CDR1 SNHLY and CDR2 FYNNEI come from the germline V gene. The chain's CDR3 is CASTDSSYQPQHF. DNA of the CDR3: TGTGCCAGCACAGACAGTTCCTATCAGCCCCAGCATTTT.

V usage is TRBV6-5 and J usage is TRBJ1-4; D is undetermined. This CDR3 has 15 residues. V was shortened by 0 bases and J by 5 bases, with 10 bases between the two germline ends. Germline V gives CDR1 MNHEY, CDR2 SVGAGI. The CDR3 DNA reads TGTGCCAGCAGTTACTCGGGAGGGAGGAATGAAAAACTGTTTTTT. This gives the protein CASSYSGGRNEKLFF.

The J gene is TRBJ1-6, the V gene TRBV4-2; TRBD1 aligns across 7 bases. J gave up 5 bases and V 0 bases, and 1 base lay outside the gene matches. The CDR3 extends over 15 amino acids. Germline V CDR1 and CDR2: LGHNA, YNFKEQ. The CDR3 coding sequence is TGTGCCAGCAGCCAAGATAGGGGGCATAATTCACCCCTCCACTTT. This gives the protein CASSQDRGHNSPLHF.

The V call is TRBV15, the J call TRBJ2-5; the match to TRBD1 covers 8 bases. This CDR3 has 15 amino acids. Trimming at V came to 3 bases and at J to 5 bases, leaving 8 bases not matched to a gene. Germline CDR1 is LNHNV and CDR2 is YYDKDF (reference sequence). Here the CDR3 reads CATSRPGGMKETQYF. The CDR3 DNA reads as TGTGCCACCAGCAGGCCAGGGGGCATGAAGGAGACCCAGTACTTC.

This clone occurred a few times. The chain carries TRBV10-1 and TRBJ2-5; D is possibly TRBD2 (5 bases). This CDR3 has 14 amino acids. In germline, CDR1 is WNHNN, CDR2 SYGVQD (reference sequence). The germline V and J ends were trimmed by 5 bases and 1 base, with 11 bases remaining between them. CDR3 coding DNA: TGCGCCAGCAGTTATACGGGGTCCCAAGAGACCCAGTACTTC. It encodes CASSYTGSQETQYF.

This chain uses TRBV4-3 with TRBJ2-1, with a tentative D call TRBD2 (6 bases). The CDR3 contains 14 residues. Trimming removed 0 bases at V and 9 bases at J, with 12 bases between. Germline values: CDR1 LGHNA, CDR2 YSLEER. CDR3 bases: TGCGCCAGCAGCCAAGATTGGGGAGGAATTGAGCAGTTCTTC. Its translation: CASSQDWGGIEQFF.

This sequence joins TRBV6-1 and TRBJ2-7; 9 positions agree with TRBD1. CDR3 size: 13 residues. Per the germline V gene, CDR1 is MNHNS and CDR2 is SASEGT. The junction had 4 bases not matched to a gene; V was cut back by 8 bases and J by 2 bases. CDR3 amino acids: CASRTGAAYEQYF. The DNA for the CDR3 is TGTGCCAGCCGGACAGGGGCGGCCTACGAGCAGTACTTC.

The chain couples TRBV6-1 to TRBJ1-3; D unclear. Trimming left V 11 bases short and J 0 bases short, with 11 bases between. The CDR3 consists of 13 residues. In germline, CDR1 is MNHNS, CDR2 SASEGT. Here the CDR3 DNA reads TGTGCCGTGCGGCCCACCTCTGGAAACACCATATATTTT. Amino acids: CAVRPTSGNTIYF.

The genes are TRBV11-2 and TRBJ1-1; no reliable D call. V lost 3 bases and J lost 9, with 8 bases in between. Looked up from germline, CDR1 is SGHAT and CDR2 is FQNNGV. This CDR3 has 11 residues. The CDR3 is CASSFMGQAFF. The CDR3 DNA reads as TGTGCCAGCAGCTTTATGGGCCAAGCTTTCTTT.